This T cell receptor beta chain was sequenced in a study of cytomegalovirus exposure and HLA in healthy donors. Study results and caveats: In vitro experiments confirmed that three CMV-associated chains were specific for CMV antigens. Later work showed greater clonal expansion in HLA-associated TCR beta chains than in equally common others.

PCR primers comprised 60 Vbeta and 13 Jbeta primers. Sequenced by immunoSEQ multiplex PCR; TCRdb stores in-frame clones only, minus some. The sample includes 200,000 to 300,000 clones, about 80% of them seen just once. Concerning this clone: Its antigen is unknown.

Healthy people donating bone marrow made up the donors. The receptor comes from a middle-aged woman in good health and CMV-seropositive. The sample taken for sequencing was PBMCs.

CDR3 DNA sequence: TGTGCCAGCAGCCCATTAGGCCGTTGGGCGGGGCACACTGAAGCTTTCTTT. Its translation: CASSPLGRWAGHTEAFF. V gene TRBV5-6 combines with J gene TRBJ1-1; the D gene is possibly TRBD1 (5 bases). V was cut by 4 bases and J by 3 bases, with 22 bases left in between. Germline V gene sequence: CDR1 SGHDT, CDR2 YYEEEE. This CDR3 has 17 residues.